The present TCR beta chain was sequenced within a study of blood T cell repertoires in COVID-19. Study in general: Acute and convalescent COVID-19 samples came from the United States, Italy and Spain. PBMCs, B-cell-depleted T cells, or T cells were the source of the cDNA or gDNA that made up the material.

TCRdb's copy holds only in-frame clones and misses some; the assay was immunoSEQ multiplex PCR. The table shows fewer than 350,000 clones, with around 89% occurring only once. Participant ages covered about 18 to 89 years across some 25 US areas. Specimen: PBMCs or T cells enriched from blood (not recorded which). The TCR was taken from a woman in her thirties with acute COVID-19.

Here the CDR3 reads CASSLASTDTQYF. CDR3 in DNA: TGTGCCAGCAGCTTGGCGAGCACAGATACGCAGTATTTT. The V and J genes are TRBV5-4 and TRBJ2-3; no firm D call. CDR3 length: 13 residues. The germline CDR1 and CDR2 sequences are SGHNT and YYREEE (reference sequence). V was shortened by 0 bases and J by 0 bases, with 2 bases between the two germline ends.